This T cell receptor (beta chain) stems from a study of regulatory T cells in long-lasting Graves disease. Study details: Patients with new Graves' disease had used antithyroid drugs below 3 months.

This clonotype has more than one count but fewer than ten. The antigen remains undetermined. The sample's time point: newly diagnosed GD, antithyroid drugs for less than 3 months. PBMC-extracted RNA yielded the TCR library. Study-wide findings and caveats: Persistent disease preferred TRBV28, TRBJ1-2 and TRBJ2-5; new disease, TRBV20-1 and TRBJ2-1. Among persistent patients, a larger number of public clonotypes were shared (about 3,000) than among newly diagnosed patients (about 1,000).

Building the TCR beta libraries relied on iRepertoire HTBI primers, and CDR3 regions underwent Arm-PCR. TCRdb ran MiXCR on the multiplex PCR reads and lists one entry per CDR3 protein. This sample has hundreds of thousands of distinct CDR3 sequences, with roughly 16% found just once. V dropped 3 bases and J dropped 9; count of bases not matched to a gene: 11. CDR3 length: 16 residues. The germline gives CDR1 MNHNS, CDR2 SASEGT. The sequence was obtained from a female donor with Graves disease. The specimen comprised peripheral blood mononuclear cells (PBMCs), sampled at new diagnosis, from a patient treated with antithyroid drugs. This chain joins TRBV6-1 and TRBJ2-3; 11 nucleotides line up with TRBD2. DNA of the CDR3: TGTGCCAGCAGTGAGGTCCTAGCGGGGGGTTTCGGGACGCAGTATTTT. Protein: CASSEVLAGGFGTQYF.